Listed below are T cell receptor beta chains from one sample, sequenced in a study of T cell repertoires in cytomegalovirus infection. Their cognate antigens are unknown. TCRdb recomputed calls from the reads with MiXCR, one row per CDR3 protein. Seen here are fewer than 1,000,000 distinct CDR3 sequences, roughly 31% observed once, and the top ten hold around an eighth. The sequenced sample was cultured CD8+ T cells from PBMCs, obtained from culture after CMV antigen stimulation. The receptor source for this set is a human donor in good health (CMV status not recorded). Some clones in this sample may be carry-over from other donors' samples. The CDR3 runs from the conserved cysteine through the conserved F or W. D genes are given only for firm matches. Size is stated for part of the rows, as once, few or many counts, or as a class when the clone is expanded.

j_call clone_size d_call v_call cdr3_nt cdr3_aa
TRBJ1-5 - - TRBV27 TGTGCCAGCAACACAGGATATCAGCCCCAGCATTTT CASNTGYQPQHF
TRBJ1-4 - - TRBV2 TGTGCCAGCAGCCCGGGGTACAACGACGAAAAACTGTTTTTT CASSPGYNDEKLFF
TRBJ2-7 - TRBD1 TRBV19 TGTGCCAGTCAGGACAGGGGGCTGCGAGAGCAGTACTTC CASQDRGLREQYF
TRBJ2-1 - - TRBV10-2 TGCGCCAGCAGTGTTAGTGTGGGGGGCCTCACCTACAATGAGCAGTTCTTC CASSVSVGGLTYNEQFF
TRBJ2-5 few TRBD1 TRBV5-1 TGCGCCAGCAGCTTGGTTACAGGGGTTGAGACCCAGTACTTC CASSLVTGVETQYF
TRBJ2-7 - - TRBV12-3/TRBV12-4 TGTGCCAGCAGTTTAGCGACGACAAGCACCAGCGAGCAGTACTTC CASSLATTSTSEQYF
TRBJ2-3 once TRBD1 TRBV9 TGTGCCAGCAGCGTTAACAGGGGGCTCACAGATACGCAGTATTTT CASSVNRGLTDTQYF
TRBJ1-2 many - TRBV7-9 TGTGCCAGCAGCTTCCCAATAACCGGGACTTCGGGATTTGGCTACACCTTC CASSFPITGTSGFGYTF
TRBJ1-2 - TRBD1 TRBV6-6 TGTGCCAGCAGTTACGCACCGGGACAGGGTATCGATGGCTACACCTTC CASSYAPGQGIDGYTF
TRBJ1-5 - TRBD1 TRBV19 TGTGCCAGTAGTATAGAAACAGGGGCCTTCAATCAGCCCCAGCATTTT CASSIETGAFNQPQHF
TRBJ1-6 - - TRBV11-1 TGTGCCAGCAGAGGGAGGAGATATAATTCACCCCTCCACTTT CASRGRRYNSPLHF
TRBJ2-5 few - TRBV6-6 TGTGCCAGCAGTTACTCATACCCCGAAGAGCATGCCCAGTACTTC CASSYSYPEEHAQYF
TRBJ1-1 - - TRBV7-9 TGTGCCAGCAGCCGACCGACTTCGGGGACCACTGAAGCTTTCTTT CASSRPTSGTTEAFF
TRBJ1-2 - - TRBV5-1 TGCGCCAGCAGCTTAGGAGTAGGAGAAAACTATGGCTACACCTTC CASSLGVGENYGYTF
TRBJ1-2 few - TRBV10-3 TGTGCCACCTTGGACCGCTCCTATGGCTACACCTTC CATLDRSYGYTF
TRBJ1-1 few - TRBV12-3/TRBV12-4 TGTGCCAGCAGTATTCCAGGGTCGTTGCTCATGAACACTGAAGCTTTCTTT CASSIPGSLLMNTEAFF
TRBJ1-2 few TRBD1 TRBV4-1 TGCGCCAGCAGCCCTCAGGGGGCTTACGGCTACACCTTC CASSPQGAYGYTF
TRBJ2-3 many TRBD2 TRBV7-6 TGTGCCAGCAGCTTAGCGGCTAGCGGGGGGGCGAACACAGATACGCAGTATTTT CASSLAASGGANTDTQYF
TRBJ2-3 many TRBD2 TRBV7-8 TGTGCCAGCAGCTCCGGGACTAGCGGGGGGCGGAGAGATACGCAGTATTTT CASSSGTSGGRRDTQYF
TRBJ2-2 - - TRBV9 TGTGCCAGCAGCGTAGACGGGGCGGGGGCCTACACCGGGGAGCTGTTTTTT CASSVDGAGAYTGELFF
TRBJ2-6 - - TRBV7-9 TGTGCCAGCAGCCACGACCTACCGGGACAAGAACTCCCTGGGGCCAACGTCCTGACTTTC CASSHDLPGQELPGANVLTF
TRBJ2-2 few - TRBV7-2 TGTGCCAGCAGCTTAGCGGAAACAGGGTACTCGGACGGGGAGCTGTTTTTT CASSLAETGYSDGELFF
TRBJ1-2 - TRBD1 TRBV7-8 TGTGCCAGCAACTTAGGGGACAGGGGGAGCTTAGATGGCTACACCTTC CASNLGDRGSLDGYTF
TRBJ2-1 few - TRBV24-1 TGTGCCACCAGTGACATCAATGAGCAGTTCTTC CATSDINEQFF
TRBJ2-2 - TRBD2 TRBV12-3/TRBV12-4 TGTGCCAGCAGTTTCGGGGGGGCGAGCACCGGGGAGCTGTTTTTT CASSFGGASTGELFF
TRBJ2-1 - - TRBV7-6 TGTGCCAGCAGCTTATCGGGGGGCCCCCCCTACAATGAGCAGTTCTTC CASSLSGGPPYNEQFF
TRBJ2-7 - TRBD2 TRBV20-1 TGCAGTGCTAGGAAGCGGGGGCGTCACGAGCAGTACTTC CSARKRGRHEQYF
TRBJ2-2 - - TRBV19 TGTGCCAGTAGAAACAATCCGAACACCGGGGAGCTGTTTTTT CASRNNPNTGELFF
TRBJ1-4 few - TRBV15 TGTGCCACCAGCAGAGAAAAGGCACCTAGCCCGCTCGAAAAACTGTTTTTT CATSREKAPSPLEKLFF
TRBJ2-2 - - TRBV27 TGTGCCAGCAGCCCCCTTGGGGGGGCCCTTGGCGGGGAGCTGTTTTTT CASSPLGGALGGELFF
TRBJ1-2 - - TRBV2 TGTGCCAGCACCTCAGGGACCGGCTACACCTTC CASTSGTGYTF
TRBJ2-1 - TRBD1 TRBV2 TGTGCCAGCAGAAACAGGGGGACAGTCGAGAATGAGCAGTTCTTC CASRNRGTVENEQFF
TRBJ2-1 - TRBD1 TRBV27 TGTGCCAGCAGCACGACAGGGTGGCATGAGCAGTTCTTC CASSTTGWHEQFF
TRBJ2-5 - - TRBV27 TGTGCCAGCAGTCCCCCCGGGCGGCTTCAAGAGACCCAGTACTTC CASSPPGRLQETQYF
TRBJ1-2 few - TRBV10-3 TGTGCCATCAGTGAGTCTGGAAGGGACTGGACTAACTATGGCTACACCTTC CAISESGRDWTNYGYTF
TRBJ1-6 many - TRBV7-2 TGTGCCAGCAGCGCTCAGAGGAATTCACCCCTCCACTTT CASSAQRNSPLHF
TRBJ1-5 - - TRBV11-3 TGTGTCAGCAGCTTAGGCCTACAAAGGGGAGGCAATCAGCCCCAGCATTTT CVSSLGLQRGGNQPQHF
TRBJ2-4 once - TRBV4-2 TGTGCCAGCAGCCCTGCCGGGGCAGCCAAAAACATTCAGTACTTC CASSPAGAAKNIQYF
TRBJ2-3 few TRBD2 TRBV6-2/TRBV6-3 TGTGCCAGCAGTTACCCCCCCTGGACTAGCGGGGTCACAGATACGCAGTATTTT CASSYPPWTSGVTDTQYF
TRBJ1-6 many TRBD1 TRBV7-2 TGTGCCAGCACCCTTGACAGGGGATACTCACCCCTCCACTTT CASTLDRGYSPLHF